A single T cell receptor beta chain is shown here with its context. There is no known antigen for this receptor. Base quality data are lacking; no much larger clone is found one base away. Each collaborating institution followed its own protocols to collect whole blood in K2EDTA tubes. For TCRbeta analysis, collaborators shipped samples as frozen whole blood, isolated PBMCs, or DNA extracted from either of those sample types. TCRbeta CDR3 regions were amplified from genomic DNA using the immunoSEQ Assay, a bias-controlled multiplex PCR. In the original analysis: The number of nucleated cells in each sample was estimated by amplification of reference gene primers within the assay. To quantify the absolute abundance of each unique TCRbeta CDR3 rearrangement, sequence reads were collapsed and filtered. For each sample, productive Simpson clonality was calculated by taking the square root of Simpson's diversity index across productive rearrangements. TCRdb took over this immuneACCESS table, retaining in-frame rearrangements with V and J assigned. Such tables are incomplete; in checked studies, under half of the missing clones stem from an unresolved V gene, and the remainder is unexplained. The DNA was the basis for D and trimming; V, J and clone size are from that table. This sample lists about 190,000 clones; around 91% were detected once. The ten largest clones capture approximately 0.62% of the sample.

There are 13 amino acids in the CDR3, from cysteine to phenylalanine inclusive. CDR3 DNA only is kept here, 39 bases in frame from base 1. CDR1 and CDR2 are read off the germline V gene (reference sequence) as GTSNPN and SVGIG. V and J lose 0 bases and 6 bases, and a span of 12 bases separates them. The data were taken from a study of blood T cell repertoires in COVID-19 (dated by TCRdb to the early 2020s). About the investigation overall: Samples from collaborators originated in the United States, Italy and Spain and spanned both the acute and convalescent phases of COVID-19. The prospective study material was composed of cDNA or gDNA derived from T cells, B-cell-depleted T cells, or PBMCs. Deeply sampled blood TCRbeta repertoires from subjects exposed to, actively infected with, or recovered from COVID-19 were included in the dataset. The repertoires were released in a freely available public database meant as a resource for research on the immune response to SARS-CoV-2. Samples were obtained from the ongoing ImmuneRACE study (first 160 participants) and from over 1,000 subjects provided by 6 global collaborators. The sample metadata nearly always contained a de-identified subject ID, COVID-19 status, age in years and sex. HLA class I and class II types, where available, came from metadata supplied by the sample provider rather than from assay-based typing. Broader findings and caveats from the paper: The quantity of clinical and demographic metadata differed by source and by participant and was supplied without curation.

The sequence came from a man in his fifties or sixties with acute or convalescent COVID-19. The rearrangement joined TRBV30 to TRBJ2-7, and the D gene may be TRBD1, 5 bases matching. Sequenced input: peripheral blood. This receptor carries the CDR3 CAWSVAGWGEQYF. In nucleotides, the sequence is TGTGCCTGGAGTGTTGCAGGGTGGGGCGAGCAGTACTTC.